This T cell receptor beta chain was profiled in a study of identical twins. Study-level points and caveats: Out-of-frame alpha sequences common to twins exhibited a surplus of low generation probability.

This clonotype occurred many times. Its target is unknown. TCRdb itself ran the 5' RACE reads through MiXCR, one entry per CDR3 protein. The sample includes some 560,000 distinct CDR3 sequences, nearly 10% of them seen just once. A further study also used this sample, focusing on yellow fever vaccine responses in identical twins. That work states: It has been reported that, in twins, the vaccine T cell response seemed partly convergent and partly personalized.

Sequencing was carried out using PBMCs. The sequence derives from a woman aged 18-29 years in good health.

CDR3 in DNA: TGTGCCAGCAGTCTTACAGGGGAGGTCAATCAGCCCCAGCATTTT. Translation: CASSLTGEVNQPQHF. The chain recombines TRBV28 with TRBJ1-5, with 7 bases that match TRBD1. The CDR3 has 15 residues. J gave up 3 bases and V 5 bases, and 7 bases lay outside the gene matches. CDR1 is MDHEN, CDR2 SYDVKM, per germline.